This T cell receptor (beta chain) is from a study of blood T cell repertoires in COVID-19. The repertoire was sequenced with immunoSEQ multiplex PCR; TCRdb's copy has only in-frame clones and lacks some. The sample holds some 400,000 clones; about 90% are singletons and the top ten take about 6.5%. Per the germline V gene, CDR1 is MDHEN and CDR2 is SYDVKM. The CDR3 is 13 residues long. Trimming pared 7 bases from V and 4 bases from J, leaving 11 bases between. This chain joins TRBV28 and TRBJ1-5; D gene unclear. The sequenced material came from peripheral blood. The receptor was derived from a man between 18 and 35 years old with active or convalescent COVID-19. The CDR3 nucleotides are TGTGCCAGCACCCGACACAGTAATCAGCCCCAGCATTTT. Translating gives CASTRHSNQPQHF.